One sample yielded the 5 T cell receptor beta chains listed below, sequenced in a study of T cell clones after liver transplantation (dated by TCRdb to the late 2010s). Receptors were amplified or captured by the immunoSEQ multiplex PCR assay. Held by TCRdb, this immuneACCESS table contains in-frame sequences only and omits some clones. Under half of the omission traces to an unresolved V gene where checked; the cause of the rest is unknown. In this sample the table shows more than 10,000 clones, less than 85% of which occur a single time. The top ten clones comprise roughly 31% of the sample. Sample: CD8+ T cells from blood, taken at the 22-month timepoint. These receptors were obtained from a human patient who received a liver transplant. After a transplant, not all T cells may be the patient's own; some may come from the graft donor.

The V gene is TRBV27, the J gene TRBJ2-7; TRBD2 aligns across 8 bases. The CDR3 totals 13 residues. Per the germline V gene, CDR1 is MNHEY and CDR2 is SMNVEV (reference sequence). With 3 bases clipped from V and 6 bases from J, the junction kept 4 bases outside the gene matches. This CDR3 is CASSFKAGVEQYF. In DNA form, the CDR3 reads TGTGCCAGCAGTTTTAAAGCGGGAGTCGAGCAGTACTTC.

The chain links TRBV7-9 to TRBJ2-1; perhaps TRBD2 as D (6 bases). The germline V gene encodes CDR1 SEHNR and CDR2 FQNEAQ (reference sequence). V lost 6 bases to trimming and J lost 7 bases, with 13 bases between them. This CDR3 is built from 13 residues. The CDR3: CASRGLSGNEQFF. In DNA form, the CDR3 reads TGTGCCAGCAGGGGGCTAAGCGGGAATGAGCAGTTCTTC.

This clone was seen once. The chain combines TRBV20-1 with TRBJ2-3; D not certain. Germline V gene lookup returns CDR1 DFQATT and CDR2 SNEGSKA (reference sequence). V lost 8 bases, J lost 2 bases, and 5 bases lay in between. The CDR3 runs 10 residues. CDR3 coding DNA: TGCAGTTTGCTCACAGATACGCAGTATTTT. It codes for CSLLTDTQYF.

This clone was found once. The CDR3 spells CARSFQGSTEAFF. The CDR3 DNA is TGTGCCAGAAGCTTTCAGGGGAGCACTGAAGCTTTCTTT. The chain combines TRBV5-3 with TRBJ1-1; D is perhaps TRBD1 (6 bases). TRBV5-3 is classed as an ORF, of uncertain function. V lost 2 bases and J lost 4, with 9 bases in between. The CDR3 has 13 amino acids.

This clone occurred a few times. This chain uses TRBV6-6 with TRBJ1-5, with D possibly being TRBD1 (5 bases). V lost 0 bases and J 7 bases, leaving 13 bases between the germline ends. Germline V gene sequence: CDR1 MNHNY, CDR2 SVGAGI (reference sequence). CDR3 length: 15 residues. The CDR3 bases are TGTGCCAGCAGTTACTCGAAGGCAGGGAGCCAGCCCCAGCATTTT. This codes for CASSYSKAGSQPQHF.